This T cell receptor (beta chain) is drawn from a study of T-cell reconstitution after alpha-beta-depleted transplantation in children. Notes on the study in general: Alpha-beta T cells about two months after transplant reportedly derived from several hundred expanded graft clones. Hyperexpanded clones declined; after one year, newly produced T cells mostly supplied diversity.

Trimming took off 4 bases at V and 9 bases at J, with 18 bases between the two ends. Germline CDR1 is MNHEY and CDR2 is SVGAGI. The CDR3 contains 14 residues. There are many counts of this clonotype. Its antigen is unknown. The authors prepared the TCRbeta library with unique molecular identifiers. TCRdb reanalysed the PCR reads using MiXCR and keeps one entry per CDR3 protein. The sample lists approximately 300,000 distinct CDR3 sequences, around 7.1% seen once, with about 9.3% in the top ten. Source: peripheral blood, taken 360 days after TCRalphabeta/CD19-depleted stem cell transplant. The rearrangement links TRBV6-5 to TRBJ1-1; tentative D call: TRBD1 (5 bases). The sequence was obtained from a female patient aged 2-10 years who had a stem cell transplant for Fanconi anemia, so the T cells may come from the graft donor. The CDR3 nucleotides are TGTGCCAGCAGTTCCGGGACGGCCAAGGAGAAAGCTTTCTTT. The encoded protein is CASSSGTAKEKAFF.